The following is a TCR beta chain sequence with its context. Sequencing used immunoSEQ multiplex PCR; TCRdb keeps in-frame clones, though not all of them. The sample holds about 39,000 clones, about three quarters seen once. There are 13 residues in the CDR3. CDR1 GTSNPN and CDR2 SVGIG come from the germline V gene (reference sequence). V shed 3 bases and J 0 bases; nucleotides not matched to a gene: 1. The data were obtained in a study of blood T cell repertoires in COVID-19. Study summary: In each case, the material was cDNA or gDNA derived from T cells, B-cell-depleted T cells, or PBMCs.

This TCR was recovered from a man in his 70s with active or convalescent COVID-19. Material: peripheral blood. The chain is built from TRBV30 and TRBJ1-1, with 7 bases lining up with TRBD1. This chain's CDR3 is CAWRQGLNTEAFF. The CDR3, as DNA: TGTGCCTGGAGACAGGGGTTGAACACTGAAGCTTTCTTT.